The 17 T cell receptor beta chains below were found in one sample sequenced in a study of monozygotic twins with inflammatory bowel disease (dated by TCRdb to about 2019). Libraries came from 5' RACE. Sequencer: Illumina HiSeq 2500. Through TCRdb reprocessing, the reads give one entry per CDR3 protein sequence; DNA is omitted. The record for this sample contains about 380,000 distinct CDR3 sequences. 2% to 3% of the sample is taken by the ten largest. The sample consisted of blood. The source of these receptors is a human donor with ulcerative colitis or Crohn's disease, or a healthy co-twin of an affected twin (not recorded which).

V is TRBV6-5 and J is TRBJ2-3; TCRdb indicates TRBD1, and absent DNA this call remains unverified. From germline, CDR1 is MNHEY and CDR2 SVGAGI. This CDR3 has 16 amino acids. The CDR3 is CASSYSSQGARNTQYF.

The gene calls are TRBV3-1 and TRBJ2-1; TCRdb designates TRBD2, a call that cannot be tested without DNA. The CDR3 extends over 16 amino acids. The V gene's germline CDR1 is LGHDT and CDR2 YNNKEL (reference sequence). Here the CDR3 reads CASRNQRGAPYNEQFF.

The chain couples TRBV5-1 to TRBJ2-7. CDR1 is SGHRS and CDR2 is YFSETQ in the germline V gene. This CDR3 has 13 residues. The CDR3 is CASSPINSYEQYF.

V is TRBV5-1 and J is TRBJ2-5; as DNA is missing, the TRBD2 call by TCRdb cannot be tested. This CDR3 comprises 17 residues. Germline-derived CDR1 and CDR2 are SGHRS and YFSETQ. The CDR3 spells CASSLGVAGVLQETQYF.

The chain carries TRBV11-2 and TRBJ2-5; TCRdb's D call of TRBD1 is untestable without DNA. Germline CDR1 and CDR2: SGHAT and FQNNGV. This CDR3 contains 14 residues. The CDR3 sequence is CASSLDRDRVAQYF.

This rearrangement joins TRBV7-9 to TRBJ1-2; TCRdb's D gene call, TRBD1, goes unchecked for lack of DNA. Germline V gene sequence: CDR1 SEHNR, CDR2 FQNEAQ (reference sequence). This CDR3 region has 15 residues. The CDR3 is CASSLAMDIFYGYTF.

V usage is TRBV4-3 and J usage is TRBJ2-7. CDR1 is LGHNA, CDR2 YSLEER, per germline. The CDR3 consists of 16 residues. The CDR3 reads CASSLRTSEASNEQYF.

The J gene is TRBJ2-5, the V gene TRBV9; the TRBD1 assignment by TCRdb is unverifiable without DNA. Looked up from germline, CDR1 is SGDLS and CDR2 is YYNGEE. The length of the CDR3 is 14 residues. CDR3 sequence: CASSVDNRKETQYF.

The chain uses TRBV12-3 or TRBV12-4 and TRBJ2-3; TCRdb's D gene call, TRBD1, goes unchecked for lack of DNA. CDR3 size: 14 residues. CDR3 residues: CASSAGYATDTQYF.

This chain links TRBV28 with TRBJ1-5; there is no DNA to check the TCRdb D call of TRBD1. Germline V gene sequence: CDR1 MDHEN, CDR2 SYDVKM. CDR3 size: 15 residues. The CDR3 sequence is CASSSGQGTDQPQHF.

V usage is TRBV6-1 and J usage is TRBJ2-5; TCRdb's assignment of TRBD1 cannot be checked, as there is no DNA. The CDR3 contains 18 residues. In germline, CDR1 is MNHNS, CDR2 SASEGT. The CDR3 spells CASPPRSPTRQGIETQYF.

This rearrangement joins TRBV5-1 to TRBJ1-2; TCRdb names TRBD1, which stays unverified in the absence of DNA. CDR3 length: 17 amino acids. CDR1 and CDR2 (germline): SGHRS, YFSETQ. The CDR3 spells CASSLEIQGARGYGYTF.

The V call is TRBV10-3, the J call TRBJ2-7. This CDR3 has 12 amino acids. CDR1 is ENHRY, CDR2 SYGVKD, per germline. The CDR3 loop is CAISESLSEQYF.

This chain links TRBV7-2 with TRBJ2-7; no DNA is available, so the TRBD1 call from TCRdb remains unchecked. The length of the CDR3 is 14 residues. CDR1 and CDR2 from the germline V gene are SGHTA and FQGNSA. The CDR3 here is CASSTRQGAVEQYF.

The chain couples TRBV14 to TRBJ2-3; there is no DNA to check the TCRdb D call of TRBD1. The germline CDR1 and CDR2 sequences are SGHDN and FVKESK. The CDR3 covers 16 residues. The CDR3 region is CASSPLMGLGTDTQYF.

The CDR3: CASSSLPGQGSPLHF. V is TRBV7-6 and J is TRBJ1-6; the TCRdb D gene call, TRBD1, has no DNA to confirm it. Germline CDR1 is SGHVS and CDR2 is FNYEAQ. This CDR3 is 15 amino acids long.

The chain combines TRBV7-2 with TRBJ2-1. Per the germline V gene, CDR1 is SGHTA and CDR2 is FQGNSA. This CDR3 has 11 residues. CDR3 amino acids: CASSLFGEQFF.